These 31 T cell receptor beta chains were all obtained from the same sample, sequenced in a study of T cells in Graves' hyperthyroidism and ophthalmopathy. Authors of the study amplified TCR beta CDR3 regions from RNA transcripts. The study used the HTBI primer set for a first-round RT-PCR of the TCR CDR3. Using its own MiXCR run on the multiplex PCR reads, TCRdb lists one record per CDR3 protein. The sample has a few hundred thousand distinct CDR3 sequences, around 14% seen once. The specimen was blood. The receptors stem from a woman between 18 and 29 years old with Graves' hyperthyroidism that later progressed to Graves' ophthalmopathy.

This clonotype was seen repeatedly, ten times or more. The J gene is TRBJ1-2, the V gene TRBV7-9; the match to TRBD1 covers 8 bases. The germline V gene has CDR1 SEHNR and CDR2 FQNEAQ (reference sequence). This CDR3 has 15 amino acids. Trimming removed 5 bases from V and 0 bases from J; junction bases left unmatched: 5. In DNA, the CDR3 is TGTGCCAGCAGCCCTCGGACAGGGACTAACTATGGCTACACCTTC. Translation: CASSPRTGTNYGYTF.

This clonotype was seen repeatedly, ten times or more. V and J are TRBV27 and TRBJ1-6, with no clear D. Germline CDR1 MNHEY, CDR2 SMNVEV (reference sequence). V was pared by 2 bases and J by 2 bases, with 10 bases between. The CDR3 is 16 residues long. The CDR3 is CASSLRAEPYNSPLHF. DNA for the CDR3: TGTGCCAGCAGTTTAAGGGCAGAACCCTATAATTCACCCCTCCACTTT.

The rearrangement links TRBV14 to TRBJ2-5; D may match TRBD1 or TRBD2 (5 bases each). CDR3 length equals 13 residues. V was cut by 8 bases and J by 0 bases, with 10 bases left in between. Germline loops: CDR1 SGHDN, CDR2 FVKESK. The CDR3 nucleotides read TGTGCCAGCGGTTTGGGACACCAAGAGACCCAGTACTTC. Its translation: CASGLGHQETQYF.

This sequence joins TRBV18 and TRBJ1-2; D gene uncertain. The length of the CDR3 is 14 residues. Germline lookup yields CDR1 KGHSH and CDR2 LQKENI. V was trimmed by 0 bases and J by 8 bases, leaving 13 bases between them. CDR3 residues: CASSPPLGLVGYTF. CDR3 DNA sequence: TGTGCCAGCTCACCACCATTAGGACTTGTGGGCTACACCTTC.

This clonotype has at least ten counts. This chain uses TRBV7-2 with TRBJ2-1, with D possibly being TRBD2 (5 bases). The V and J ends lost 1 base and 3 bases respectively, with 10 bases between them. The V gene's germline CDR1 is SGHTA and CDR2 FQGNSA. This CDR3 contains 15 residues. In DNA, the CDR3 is TGTGCCAGCAGCTTAGTGGGGAGAGGCTACAATGAGCAGTTCTTC. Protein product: CASSLVGRGYNEQFF.

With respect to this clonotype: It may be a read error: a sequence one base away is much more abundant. Here the CDR3 DNA reads TGCGGCGTTGGGGGACTAGCGGCAGATACGCAGTATTTT. Its translation: CGVGGLAADTQYF. V and J are TRBV29-1 and TRBJ2-3; TRBD2 aligns across 11 bases. The CDR3 spans 13 residues. Germline V gene sequence: CDR1 SQVTM, CDR2 ANQGSEA.

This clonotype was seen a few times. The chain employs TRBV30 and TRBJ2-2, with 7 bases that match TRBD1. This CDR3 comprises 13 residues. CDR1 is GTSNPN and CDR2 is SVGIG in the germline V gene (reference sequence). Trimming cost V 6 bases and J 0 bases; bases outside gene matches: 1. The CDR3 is CACDRANTGELFF. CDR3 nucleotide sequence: TGTGCCTGTGACAGGGCGAACACCGGGGAGCTGTTTTTT.

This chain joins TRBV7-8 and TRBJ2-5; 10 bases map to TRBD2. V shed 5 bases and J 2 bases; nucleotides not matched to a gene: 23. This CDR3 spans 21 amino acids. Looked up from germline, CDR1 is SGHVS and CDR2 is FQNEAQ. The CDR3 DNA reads TGTGCCAGCAGCCACGCGCCAGACCGGCTAGCGGGAGTCAGGATACAAGAGACCCAGTACTTC. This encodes CASSHAPDRLAGVRIQETQYF.

CDR3 nucleotide sequence: TGTGCCTGGAGGATAAACAGGAGTTCCGCTTTCTTT. Protein: CAWRINRSSAFF. V gene TRBV30 combines with J gene TRBJ1-1; D might be TRBD1 (5 bases). Germline loops: CDR1 GTSNPN, CDR2 SVGIG (reference sequence). This CDR3 is built from 12 residues. V lost 3 bases to trimming and J lost 11 bases, with 16 bases between them.

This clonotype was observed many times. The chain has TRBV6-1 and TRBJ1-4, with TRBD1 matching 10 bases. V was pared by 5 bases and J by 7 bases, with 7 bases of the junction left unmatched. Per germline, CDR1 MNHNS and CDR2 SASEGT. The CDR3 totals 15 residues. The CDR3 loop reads CASSPPGTGVEKLFF. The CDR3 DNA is TGTGCCAGCAGTCCGCCAGGGACAGGGGTTGAAAAACTGTTTTTT.

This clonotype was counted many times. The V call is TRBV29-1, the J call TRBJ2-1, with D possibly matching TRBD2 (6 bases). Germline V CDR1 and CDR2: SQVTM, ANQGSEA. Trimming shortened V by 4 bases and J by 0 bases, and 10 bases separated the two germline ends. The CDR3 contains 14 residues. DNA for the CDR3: TGCAGCGTTGGGCCCGGGAGCTCCTACAATGAGCAGTTCTTC. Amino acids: CSVGPGSSYNEQFF.

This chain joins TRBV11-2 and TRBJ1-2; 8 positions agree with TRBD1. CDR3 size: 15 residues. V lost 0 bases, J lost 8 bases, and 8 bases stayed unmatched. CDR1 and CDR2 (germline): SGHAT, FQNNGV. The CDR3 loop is CASSLDFQGAGGYTF. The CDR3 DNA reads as TGTGCCAGCAGCTTAGATTTCCAGGGGGCGGGCGGCTACACCTTC. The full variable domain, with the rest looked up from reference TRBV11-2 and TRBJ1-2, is EAGVAQSPRYKIIEKRQSVAFWCNPISGHATLYWYQQILGQGPKLLIQFQNNGVVDDSQLPKDRFSAERLKGVDSTLKIQPAKLEDSAVYLCASSLDFQGAGGYTFGSGTRLTVV.

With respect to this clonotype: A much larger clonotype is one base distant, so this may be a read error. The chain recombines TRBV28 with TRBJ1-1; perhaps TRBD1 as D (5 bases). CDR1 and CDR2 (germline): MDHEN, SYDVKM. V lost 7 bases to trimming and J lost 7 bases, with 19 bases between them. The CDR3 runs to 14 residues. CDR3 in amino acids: CASTLWSGGGEAFF. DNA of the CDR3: TGTGCCAGCACCTTATGGAGCGGGGGGGGTGAAGCTTTCTTT.

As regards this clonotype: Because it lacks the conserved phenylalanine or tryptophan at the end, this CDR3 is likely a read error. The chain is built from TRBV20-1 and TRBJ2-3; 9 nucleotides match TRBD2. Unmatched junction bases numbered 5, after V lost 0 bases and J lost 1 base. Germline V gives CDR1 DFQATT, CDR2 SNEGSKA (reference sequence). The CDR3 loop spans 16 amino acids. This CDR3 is CSARDPGLARTDTQYL. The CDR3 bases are TGCAGTGCTAGAGATCCCGGACTAGCGCGCACAGATACGCAGTATCTT.

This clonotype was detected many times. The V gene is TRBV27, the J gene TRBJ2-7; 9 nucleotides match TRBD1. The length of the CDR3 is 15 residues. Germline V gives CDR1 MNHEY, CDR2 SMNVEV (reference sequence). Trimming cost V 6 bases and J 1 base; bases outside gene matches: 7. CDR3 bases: TGTGCCAGCAGGATCGACAGGGGGGGTTCCTACGAGCAGTACTTC. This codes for CASRIDRGGSYEQYF.

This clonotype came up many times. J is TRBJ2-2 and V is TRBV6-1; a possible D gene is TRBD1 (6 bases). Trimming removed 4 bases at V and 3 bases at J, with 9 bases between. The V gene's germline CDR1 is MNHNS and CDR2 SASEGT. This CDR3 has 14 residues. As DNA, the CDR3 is TGTGCCAGCAGTGGGGGGACACACACCGGGGAGCTGTTTTTT. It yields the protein CASSGGTHTGELFF.

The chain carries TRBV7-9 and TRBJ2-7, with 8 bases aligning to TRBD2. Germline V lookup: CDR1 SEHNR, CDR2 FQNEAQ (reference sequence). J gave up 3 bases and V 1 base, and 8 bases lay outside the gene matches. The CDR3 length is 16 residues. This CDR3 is CASSLVATSEHYEQYF. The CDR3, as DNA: TGTGCCAGCAGCTTAGTGGCGACTAGCGAACACTACGAGCAGTACTTC.

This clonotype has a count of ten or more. The CDR3 reads CASSGDRAPGELFF. DNA for the CDR3: TGTGCCAGCAGCGGGGACAGGGCCCCCGGGGAGCTGTTTTTT. This sequence joins TRBV3-1 and TRBJ2-2; 9 bases match TRBD1. From germline, CDR1 is LGHDT and CDR2 YNNKEL (reference sequence). With 5 bases clipped from V and 6 bases from J, the junction kept 4 bases outside the gene matches. This CDR3 region has 14 residues.

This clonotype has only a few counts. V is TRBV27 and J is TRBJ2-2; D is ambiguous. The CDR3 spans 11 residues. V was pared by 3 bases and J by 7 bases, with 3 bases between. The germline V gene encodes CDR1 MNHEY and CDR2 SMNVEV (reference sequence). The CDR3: CASSFRGELFF. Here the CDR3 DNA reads TGTGCCAGCAGTTTCCGCGGGGAGCTGTTTTTT.

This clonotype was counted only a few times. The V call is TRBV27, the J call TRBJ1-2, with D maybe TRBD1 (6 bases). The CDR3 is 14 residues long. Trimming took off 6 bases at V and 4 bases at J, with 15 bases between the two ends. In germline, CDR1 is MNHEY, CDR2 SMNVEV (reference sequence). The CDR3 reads CASRRTDSIYGYTF. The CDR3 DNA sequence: TGTGCCAGCAGAAGGACAGACTCAATCTATGGCTACACCTTC.

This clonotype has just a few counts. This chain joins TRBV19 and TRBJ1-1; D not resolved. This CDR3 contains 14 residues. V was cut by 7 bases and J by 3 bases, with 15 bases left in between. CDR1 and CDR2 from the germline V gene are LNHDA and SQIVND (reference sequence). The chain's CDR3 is CASTRAAADTEAFF. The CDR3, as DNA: TGTGCCAGTACAAGGGCGGCGGCAGACACTGAAGCTTTCTTT.

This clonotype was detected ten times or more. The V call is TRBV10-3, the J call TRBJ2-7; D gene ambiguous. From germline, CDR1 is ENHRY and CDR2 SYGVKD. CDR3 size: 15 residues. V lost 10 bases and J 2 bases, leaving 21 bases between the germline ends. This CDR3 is CATNSPGRNTYEQYF. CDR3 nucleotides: TGTGCCACCAATAGTCCAGGACGGAATACCTACGAGCAGTACTTC.

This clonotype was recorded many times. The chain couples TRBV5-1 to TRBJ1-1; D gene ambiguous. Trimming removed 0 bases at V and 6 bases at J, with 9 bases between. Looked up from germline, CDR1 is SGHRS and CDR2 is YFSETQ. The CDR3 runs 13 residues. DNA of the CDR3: TGCGCCAGCAGCTTGGGGGATAGGGCTGAAGCTTTCTTT. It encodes CASSLGDRAEAFF.

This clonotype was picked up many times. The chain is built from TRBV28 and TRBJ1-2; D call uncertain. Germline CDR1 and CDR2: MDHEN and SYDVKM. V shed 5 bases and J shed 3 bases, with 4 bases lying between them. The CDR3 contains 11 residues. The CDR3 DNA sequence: TGTGCCAGCAGTCGGGACTATGGCTACACCTTC. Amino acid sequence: CASSRDYGYTF.

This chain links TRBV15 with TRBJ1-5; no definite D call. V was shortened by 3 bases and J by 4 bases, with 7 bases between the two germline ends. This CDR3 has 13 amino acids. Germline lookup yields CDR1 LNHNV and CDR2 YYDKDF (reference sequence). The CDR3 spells CATSSEGNQPQHF. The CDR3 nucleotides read TGTGCCACCAGCAGCGAAGGGAATCAGCCCCAGCATTTT.

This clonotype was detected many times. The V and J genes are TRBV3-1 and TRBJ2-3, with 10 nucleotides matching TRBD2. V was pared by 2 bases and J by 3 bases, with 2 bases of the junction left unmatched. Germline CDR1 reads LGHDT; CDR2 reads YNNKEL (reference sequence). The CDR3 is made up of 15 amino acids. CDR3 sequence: CASSQQAGGTDTQYF. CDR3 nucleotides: TGTGCCAGCAGCCAACAAGCGGGAGGGACAGATACGCAGTATTTT.

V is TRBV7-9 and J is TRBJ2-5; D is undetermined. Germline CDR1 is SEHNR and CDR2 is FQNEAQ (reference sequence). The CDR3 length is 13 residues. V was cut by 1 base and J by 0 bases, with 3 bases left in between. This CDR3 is CASSLGYQETQYF. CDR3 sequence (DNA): TGTGCCAGCAGCTTAGGGTACCAAGAGACCCAGTACTTC.

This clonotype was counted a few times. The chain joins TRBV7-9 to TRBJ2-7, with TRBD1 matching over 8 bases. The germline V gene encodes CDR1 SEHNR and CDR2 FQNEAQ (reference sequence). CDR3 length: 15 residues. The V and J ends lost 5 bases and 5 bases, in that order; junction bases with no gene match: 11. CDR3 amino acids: CASSPPDGTGHEQYF. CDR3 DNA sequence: TGTGCCAGCAGCCCTCCCGATGGGACAGGTCACGAGCAGTACTTC.

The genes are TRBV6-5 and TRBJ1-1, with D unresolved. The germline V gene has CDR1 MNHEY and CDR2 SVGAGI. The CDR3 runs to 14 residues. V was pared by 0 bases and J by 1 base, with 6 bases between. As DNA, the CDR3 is TGTGCCAGCAGTTACTCGAGGGCGAACACTGAAGCTTTCTTT. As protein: CASSYSRANTEAFF.

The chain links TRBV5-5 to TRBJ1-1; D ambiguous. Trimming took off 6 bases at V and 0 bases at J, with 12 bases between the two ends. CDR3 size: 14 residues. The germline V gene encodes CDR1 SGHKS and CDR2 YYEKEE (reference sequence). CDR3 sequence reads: CASNPRGMNTEAFF. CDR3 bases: TGTGCCAGCAACCCACGGGGTATGAACACTGAAGCTTTCTTT.

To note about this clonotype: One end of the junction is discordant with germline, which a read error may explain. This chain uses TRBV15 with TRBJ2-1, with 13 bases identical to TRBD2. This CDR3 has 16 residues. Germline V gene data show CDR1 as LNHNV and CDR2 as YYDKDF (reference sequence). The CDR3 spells CATGRPGLAGYNEQFF. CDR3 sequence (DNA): TGTGCCACCGGCAGGCCGGGACTAGCGGGGTACAATGAGCAGTTCTTC. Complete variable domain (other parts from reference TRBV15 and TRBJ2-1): DAMVIQNPRYQVTQFGKPVTLSCSQTLNHNVMYWYQQKSSQAPKLLFHYYDKDFNNEADTPDNFQSRRPNTSFCFLDIRSPGLGDTAMYLCATGRPGLAGYNEQFFGPGTRLTVL.